This T cell receptor (beta chain) was documented in a study of blood T cell repertoires in COVID-19. Background on the study: The United States, Italy and Spain supplied acute and convalescent COVID-19 samples.

Per the original methods: Using reference gene primer amplification, nucleated cell counts were estimated. Clones were sequenced by immunoSEQ multiplex PCR, and TCRdb holds only the in-frame ones, with some missing. V and J calls plus clone size are reproduced from that table; the DNA served to infer D and trimming. The repertoire has hundreds of thousands of clones, around 85% of them found once; the top ten carry about 2.2%. The V end lost 0 bases, the J end lost 6 bases, and 19 bases lay between the germline ends. CDR3 size: 16 residues. Germline V gives CDR1 SQVTM, CDR2 ANQGSEA. The sequence came from a woman aged 30 to 39 who had recovered from COVID-19. The sequencing sample was made of peripheral blood. The rearrangement joins TRBV29-1 to TRBJ2-3, with D possibly TRBD2 on 5 matching bases. The CDR3 spells CSVEEVTTPRGDTQYF. The DNA for the CDR3 is TGCAGCGTTGAAGAAGTGACTACCCCCAGAGGCGATACGCAGTATTTT.